This note documents a single TCR beta chain sequence. The CDR3 covers 14 residues. V lost 7 bases and J lost 4, with 16 bases in between. Germline V gene data show CDR1 as LGHNT and CDR2 as FRNRAP. The table came from immunoSEQ multiplex PCR; TCRdb's copy has only in-frame clones and leaves some out. The sample has 200,000 to 300,000 clones; approximately 86% are singletons. This entry is derived from a study of blood T cell repertoires in COVID-19. The rearrangement uses TRBV12-5 and TRBJ2-5; D is uncertain. The sequence came from a woman in her 40s with acute COVID-19. Sequencing was carried out using PBMCs or T cells enriched from blood (not recorded which). The CDR3 loop reads CASARTVVRETQYF. Written as DNA, the CDR3 is TGTGCTAGTGCCCGAACCGTAGTTCGAGAGACCCAGTACTTC.